In its sample, the clone carrying this TCR beta chain was seen once. Its matching antigen is unknown. This entry is derived from a study of lymphopenia after photon versus proton radiotherapy. V was trimmed by 7 bases and J by 5 bases, leaving 18 bases between them. The V gene's germline CDR1 is MDHEN and CDR2 SYDVKM. The CDR3 covers 15 residues. The assay was immunoSEQ multiplex PCR, and TCRdb's table has in-frame clones only and misses some. Seen here are 20,000 or so clones, about nine tenths observed once, and the top ten hold more than 8%. Study-wide findings and caveats: After lymphocyte nadir, photon-treated repertoires showed oligoclonal expansion, especially CD8+ Temra. Better survival with proton therapy was suggested as possible, not demonstrated. Post-nadir TCR diversity decline inversely tracked overall survival among those who died. Proton therapy kept repertoires fairly stable, unlike photons, which gained effector/memory cells.

Here the sequenced sample was peripheral blood, taken from a patient treated with proton-based radiotherapy. V and J are TRBV28 and TRBJ1-5; D possibly corresponds to TRBD1 (5 bases). This receptor was taken from an older woman with pancreatic cancer. Some clones in this sample may be carry-over from other donors' samples. CDR3 in amino acids: CASMGVRGADQPQHF. The CDR3 DNA is TGTGCCAGCATGGGGGTCCGAGGGGCTGATCAGCCCCAGCATTTT.